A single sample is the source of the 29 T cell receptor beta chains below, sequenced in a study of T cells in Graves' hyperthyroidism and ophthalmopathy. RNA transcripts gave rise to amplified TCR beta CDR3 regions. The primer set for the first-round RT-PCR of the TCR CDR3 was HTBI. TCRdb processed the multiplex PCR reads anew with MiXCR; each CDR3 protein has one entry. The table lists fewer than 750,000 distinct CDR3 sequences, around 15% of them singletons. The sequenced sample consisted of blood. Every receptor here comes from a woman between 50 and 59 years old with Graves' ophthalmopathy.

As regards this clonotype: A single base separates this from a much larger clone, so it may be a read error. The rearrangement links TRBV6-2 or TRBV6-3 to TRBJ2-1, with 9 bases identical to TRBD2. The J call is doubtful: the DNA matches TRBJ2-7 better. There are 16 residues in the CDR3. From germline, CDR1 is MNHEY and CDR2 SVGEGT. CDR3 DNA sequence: TGTGCCAGCAGTTCTGTTCCTAGCGGGGATGGGAATGAGCAGTACTTC. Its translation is CASSSVPSGDGNEQYF.

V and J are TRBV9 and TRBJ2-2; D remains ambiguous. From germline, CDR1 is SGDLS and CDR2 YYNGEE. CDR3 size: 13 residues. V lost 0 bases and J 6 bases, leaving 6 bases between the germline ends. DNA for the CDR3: TGTGCCAGCAGCGTAGAAATAGCCGGGGAGCTGTTTTTT. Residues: CASSVEIAGELFF.

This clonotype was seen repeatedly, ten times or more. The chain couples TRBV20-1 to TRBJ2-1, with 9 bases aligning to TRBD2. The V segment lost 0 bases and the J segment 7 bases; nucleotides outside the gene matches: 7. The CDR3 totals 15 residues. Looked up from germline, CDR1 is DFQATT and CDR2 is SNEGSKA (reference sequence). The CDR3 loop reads CSARDGGRAGNEQFF. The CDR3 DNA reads TGCAGTGCTAGAGATGGCGGGAGGGCCGGGAATGAGCAGTTCTTC.

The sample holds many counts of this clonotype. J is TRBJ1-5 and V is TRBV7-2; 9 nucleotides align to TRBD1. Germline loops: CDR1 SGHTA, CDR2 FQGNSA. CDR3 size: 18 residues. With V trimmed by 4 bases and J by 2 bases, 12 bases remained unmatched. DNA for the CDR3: TGTGCCAGCAGCTCAGACTCACAGGGGGCAGGAGGCAATCAGCCCCAGCATTTT. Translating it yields CASSSDSQGAGGNQPQHF.

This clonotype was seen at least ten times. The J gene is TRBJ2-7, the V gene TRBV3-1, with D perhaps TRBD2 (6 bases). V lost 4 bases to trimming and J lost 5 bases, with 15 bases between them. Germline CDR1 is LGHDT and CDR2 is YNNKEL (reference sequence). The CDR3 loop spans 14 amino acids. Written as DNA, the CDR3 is TGTGCCAGCAGCCCTGAGGAGGGATCCCACGAGCAGTACTTC. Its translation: CASSPEEGSHEQYF.

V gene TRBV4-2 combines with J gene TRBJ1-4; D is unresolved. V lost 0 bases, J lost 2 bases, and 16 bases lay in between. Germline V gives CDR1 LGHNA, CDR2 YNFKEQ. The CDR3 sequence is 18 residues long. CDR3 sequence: CASSQEVGLLGTNEKLFF. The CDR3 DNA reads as TGTGCCAGCAGCCAAGAGGTTGGGCTATTGGGGACTAATGAAAAACTGTTTTTT.

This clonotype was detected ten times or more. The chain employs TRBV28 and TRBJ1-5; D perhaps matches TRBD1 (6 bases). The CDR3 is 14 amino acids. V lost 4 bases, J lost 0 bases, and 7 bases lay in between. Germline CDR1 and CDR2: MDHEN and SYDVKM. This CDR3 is CASSSQGSNQPQHF. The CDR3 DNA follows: TGTGCCAGCAGTTCACAGGGTAGCAATCAGCCCCAGCATTTT.

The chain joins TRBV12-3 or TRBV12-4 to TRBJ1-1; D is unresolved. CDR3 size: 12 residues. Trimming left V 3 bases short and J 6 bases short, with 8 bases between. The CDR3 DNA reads TGTGCCAGCAGTTTGGGGTGGGCTGAAGCTTTCTTT. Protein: CASSLGWAEAFF.

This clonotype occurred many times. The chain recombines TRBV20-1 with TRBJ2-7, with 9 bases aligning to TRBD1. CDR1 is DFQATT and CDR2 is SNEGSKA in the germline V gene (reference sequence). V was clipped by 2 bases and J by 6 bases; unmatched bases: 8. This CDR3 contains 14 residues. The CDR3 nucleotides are TGCAGTGCTAGATTACGGGACAGGGATCGCGAGCAGTACTTC. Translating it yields CSARLRDRDREQYF.

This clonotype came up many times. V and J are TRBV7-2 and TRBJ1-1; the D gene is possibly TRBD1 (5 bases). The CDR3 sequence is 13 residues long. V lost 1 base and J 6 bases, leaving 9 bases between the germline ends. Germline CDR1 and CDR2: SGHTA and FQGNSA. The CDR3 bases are TGTGCCAGCAGCTTAGTAGCAGGGCCTGAAGCTTTCTTT. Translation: CASSLVAGPEAFF.

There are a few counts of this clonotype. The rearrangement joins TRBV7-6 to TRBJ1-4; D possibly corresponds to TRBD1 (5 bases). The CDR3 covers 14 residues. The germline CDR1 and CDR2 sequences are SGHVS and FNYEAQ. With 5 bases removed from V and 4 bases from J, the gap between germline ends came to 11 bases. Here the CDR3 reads CASSPDTLNEKLFF. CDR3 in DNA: TGTGCCAGCAGCCCGGACACCCTTAATGAAAAACTGTTTTTT. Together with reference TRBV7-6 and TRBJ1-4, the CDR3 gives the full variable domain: GAGVSQSPRYKVTKRGQDVALRCDPISGHVSLYWYRQALGQGPEFLTYFNYEAQQDKSGLPNDRFSAERPEGSISTLTIQRTEQRDSAMYRCASSPDTLNEKLFFGSGTQLSVL.

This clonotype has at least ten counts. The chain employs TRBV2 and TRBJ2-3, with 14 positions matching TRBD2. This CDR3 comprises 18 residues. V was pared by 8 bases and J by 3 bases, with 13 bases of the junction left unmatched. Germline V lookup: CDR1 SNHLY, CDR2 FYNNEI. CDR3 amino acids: CASLRTGLAGVRTDTQYF. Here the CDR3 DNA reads TGTGCCAGCCTCAGGACGGGACTAGCGGGAGTACGGACAGATACGCAGTATTTT.

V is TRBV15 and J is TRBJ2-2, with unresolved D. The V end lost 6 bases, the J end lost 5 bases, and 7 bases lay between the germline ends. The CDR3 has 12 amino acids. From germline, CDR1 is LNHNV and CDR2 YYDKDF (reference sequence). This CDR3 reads CATRAETGELFF. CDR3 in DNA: TGTGCCACCAGAGCAGAGACCGGGGAGCTGTTTTTT.

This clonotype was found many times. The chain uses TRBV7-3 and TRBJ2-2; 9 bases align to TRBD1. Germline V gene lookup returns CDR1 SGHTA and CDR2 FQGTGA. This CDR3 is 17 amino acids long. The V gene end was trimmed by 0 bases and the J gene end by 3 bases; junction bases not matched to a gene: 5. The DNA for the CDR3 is TGTGCCAGCAGCTTAACGAAAGACAGGGGGGACACCGGGGAGCTGTTTTTT. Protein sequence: CASSLTKDRGDTGELFF.

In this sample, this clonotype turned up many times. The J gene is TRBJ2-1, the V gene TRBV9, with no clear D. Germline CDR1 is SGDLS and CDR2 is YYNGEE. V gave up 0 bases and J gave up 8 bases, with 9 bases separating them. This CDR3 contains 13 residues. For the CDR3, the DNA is TGTGCCAGCAGCGTAGAGGTGCCGGATGAGCAGTTCTTC. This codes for CASSVEVPDEQFF.

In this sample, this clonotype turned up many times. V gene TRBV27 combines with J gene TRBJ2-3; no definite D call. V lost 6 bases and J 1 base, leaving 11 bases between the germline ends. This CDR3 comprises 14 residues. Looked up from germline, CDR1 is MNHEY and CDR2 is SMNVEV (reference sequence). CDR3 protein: CASRRAIRTDTQYF. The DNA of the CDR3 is TGTGCCAGCAGGCGAGCGATCCGCACAGATACGCAGTATTTT.

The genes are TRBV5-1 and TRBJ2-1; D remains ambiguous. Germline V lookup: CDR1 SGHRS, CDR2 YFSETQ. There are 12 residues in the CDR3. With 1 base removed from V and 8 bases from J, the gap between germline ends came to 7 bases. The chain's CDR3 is CASSLFVDEQFF. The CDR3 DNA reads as TGCGCCAGCAGCTTGTTTGTGGATGAGCAGTTCTTC.

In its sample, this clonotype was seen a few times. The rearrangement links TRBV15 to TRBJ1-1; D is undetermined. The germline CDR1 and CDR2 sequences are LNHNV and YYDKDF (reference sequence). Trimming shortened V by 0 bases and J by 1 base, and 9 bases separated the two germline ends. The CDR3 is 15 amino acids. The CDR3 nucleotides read TGTGCCACCAGCAGAGATCTCGCAGGGAACACTGAAGCTTTCTTT. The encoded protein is CATSRDLAGNTEAFF.

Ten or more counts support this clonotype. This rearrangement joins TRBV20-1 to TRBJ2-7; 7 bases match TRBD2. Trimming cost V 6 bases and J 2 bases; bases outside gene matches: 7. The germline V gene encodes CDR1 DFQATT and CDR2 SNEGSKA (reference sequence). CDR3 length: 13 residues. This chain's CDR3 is CSAVKAGAYEQYF. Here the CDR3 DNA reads TGCAGTGCCGTTAAGGCGGGAGCCTACGAGCAGTACTTC.

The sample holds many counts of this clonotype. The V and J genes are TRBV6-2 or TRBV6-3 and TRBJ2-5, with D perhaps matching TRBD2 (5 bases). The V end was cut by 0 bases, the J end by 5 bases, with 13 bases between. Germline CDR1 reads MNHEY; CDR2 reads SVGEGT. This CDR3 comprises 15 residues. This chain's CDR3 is CASSYSRGLSETQYF. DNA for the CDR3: TGTGCCAGCAGTTACTCAAGAGGGTTAAGTGAGACCCAGTACTTC.

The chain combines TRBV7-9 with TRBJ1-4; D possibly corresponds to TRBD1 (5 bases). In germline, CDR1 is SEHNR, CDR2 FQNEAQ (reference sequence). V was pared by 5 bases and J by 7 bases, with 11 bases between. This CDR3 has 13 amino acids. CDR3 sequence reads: CASSPGFGEKLFF. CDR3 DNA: TGTGCCAGCAGCCCAGGGTTCGGTGAAAAACTGTTTTTT.

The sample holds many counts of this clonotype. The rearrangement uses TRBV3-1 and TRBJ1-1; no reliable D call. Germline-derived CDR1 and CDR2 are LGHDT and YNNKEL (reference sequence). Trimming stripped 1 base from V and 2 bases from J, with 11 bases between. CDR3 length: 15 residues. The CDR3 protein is CASSQVRQKNTEAFF. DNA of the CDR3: TGTGCCAGCAGCCAAGTAAGGCAGAAAAACACTGAAGCTTTCTTT.

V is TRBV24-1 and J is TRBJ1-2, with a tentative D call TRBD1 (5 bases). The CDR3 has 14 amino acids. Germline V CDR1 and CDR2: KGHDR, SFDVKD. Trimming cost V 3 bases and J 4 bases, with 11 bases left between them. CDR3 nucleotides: TGTGCCACCAGTGATCCGACAGCCAGCTATGGCTACACCTTC. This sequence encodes CATSDPTASYGYTF.

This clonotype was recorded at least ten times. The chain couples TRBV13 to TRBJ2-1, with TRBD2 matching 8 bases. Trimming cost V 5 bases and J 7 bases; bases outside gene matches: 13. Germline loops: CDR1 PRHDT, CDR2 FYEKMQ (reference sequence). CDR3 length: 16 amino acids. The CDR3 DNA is TGTGCCAGCAGCGATACCGGGACTAGGGGATGGAATGAGCAGTTCTTC. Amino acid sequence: CASSDTGTRGWNEQFF.

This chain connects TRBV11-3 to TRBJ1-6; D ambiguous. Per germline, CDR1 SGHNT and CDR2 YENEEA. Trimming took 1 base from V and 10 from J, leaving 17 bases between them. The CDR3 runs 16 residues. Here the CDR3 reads CASSLGPRVERSPLHF. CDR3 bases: TGTGCCAGCAGCTTAGGGCCCCGGGTTGAACGGTCACCCCTCCACTTT. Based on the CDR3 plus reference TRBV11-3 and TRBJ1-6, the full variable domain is EAGVVQSPRYKIIEKKQPVAFWCNPISGHNTLYWYLQNLGQGPELLIRYENEEAVDDSQLPKDRFSAERLKGVDSTLKIQPAELGDSAVYLCASSLGPRVERSPLHFGNGTRLTVT.

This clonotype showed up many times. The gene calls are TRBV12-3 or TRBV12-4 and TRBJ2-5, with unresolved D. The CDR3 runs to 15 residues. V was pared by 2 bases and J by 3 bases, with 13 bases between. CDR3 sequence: CASSLPIGWEETQYF. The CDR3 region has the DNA TGTGCCAGCAGTTTACCCATAGGGTGGGAAGAGACCCAGTACTTC.

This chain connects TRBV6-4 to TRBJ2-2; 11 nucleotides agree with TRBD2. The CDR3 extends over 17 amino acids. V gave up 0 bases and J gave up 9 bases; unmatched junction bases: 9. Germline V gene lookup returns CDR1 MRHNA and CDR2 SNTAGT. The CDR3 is CASSDSLSGRAFWELFF. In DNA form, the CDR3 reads TGTGCCAGCAGTGACTCCCTTAGCGGGAGGGCCTTTTGGGAGCTGTTTTTT.

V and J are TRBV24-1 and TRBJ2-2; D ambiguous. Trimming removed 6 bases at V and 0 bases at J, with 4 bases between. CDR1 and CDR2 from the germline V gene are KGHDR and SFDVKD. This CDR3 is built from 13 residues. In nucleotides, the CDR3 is TGTGCCACCAGTAGCCCGAACACCGGGGAGCTGTTTTTT. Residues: CATSSPNTGELFF.

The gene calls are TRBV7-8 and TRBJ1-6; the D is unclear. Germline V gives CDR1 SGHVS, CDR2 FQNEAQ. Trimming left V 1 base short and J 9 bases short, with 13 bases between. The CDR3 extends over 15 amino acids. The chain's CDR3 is CASSLDRQGISPLHF. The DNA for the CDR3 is TGTGCCAGCAGCTTAGACAGACAAGGGATTTCACCCCTCCACTTT.